This TCR beta chain comes out of a study of sequential checkpoint blockade in melanoma. The sample's treatment: randomized to nivolumab then ipilimumab (arm A) or the reverse (arm B). Profiled with immunoSEQ multiplex PCR; TCRdb holds only in-frame clones, not every one. The repertoire consists of 25,000 to 30,000 clones, with 83% occurring once and the leading ten covering about a sixth. This sequence was found in a human donor with melanoma. Sequenced material: CD8+ T cells sorted from blood (inferred from file names), taken from a patient given nivolumab and ipilimumab in sequence.

CDR3 amino acids: CASSLSRLAGVNEQFF. In DNA, the CDR3 is TGTGCCAGCAGTCTCAGCCGACTAGCGGGAGTCAATGAGCAGTTCTTC. The chain couples TRBV5-8 to TRBJ2-1, with 12 positions matching TRBD2. CDR3 length equals 16 residues. The germline gives CDR1 SGHTS, CDR2 YDEGEE. Trimming removed 5 bases from V and 6 bases from J; junction bases left unmatched: 9.